The present T cell receptor beta chain was sequenced within a study of tumor-infiltrating lymphocytes in primary liver carcinoma. The wider study: Tumors, staged T1-T3 N0M0, spanned roughly 4 to 10 cm.

There are 16 residues in the CDR3. The ends were cut back, 8 bases at V and 4 bases at J, with 24 bases in the middle. Germline V gene sequence: CDR1 MNHEY, CDR2 SVGAGI. From 500 to 600 ng of total RNA, TCR beta-specific cDNA was reverse-transcribed using a constant-region primer. Libraries for TCR beta were built through three nested multiplex PCR rounds, which together made up a slightly modified ARM-PCR procedure. Researchers ran the first two PCR rounds for approximately 10 cycles each with TRBV1-TRBV30 forward primers and a C-beta reverse primer. In TCRdb, the multiplex PCR reads were re-called with MiXCR into one record per CDR3 protein. The sample carries 300,000 to 400,000 distinct CDR3 sequences, about 65% recorded once. Details on this clonotype: Its antigen is currently unknown. This may be a read error, as it is one base from a much larger clone.

The blood RNA (from unsorted whole blood) was obtained, and germline DNA was also extracted. Preoperatively, peripheral blood was drawn, four milliliters in total. Overall study results and limits: Less overlap was seen in tumor-adjacent and tumor-blood pairs than in tumor region pairs.

This sequence joins TRBV6-5 and TRBJ2-7; D may be TRBD2 (6 bases). The sequence derives from a man aged 35 to 55 with primary liver carcinoma and hepatitis B virus infection. Input material: peripheral blood. The CDR3: CASPRSTIGRNYEQYF. CDR3 nucleotides: TGTGCCAGCCCCCGTTCGACTATCGGGAGAAATTACGAGCAGTACTTC.